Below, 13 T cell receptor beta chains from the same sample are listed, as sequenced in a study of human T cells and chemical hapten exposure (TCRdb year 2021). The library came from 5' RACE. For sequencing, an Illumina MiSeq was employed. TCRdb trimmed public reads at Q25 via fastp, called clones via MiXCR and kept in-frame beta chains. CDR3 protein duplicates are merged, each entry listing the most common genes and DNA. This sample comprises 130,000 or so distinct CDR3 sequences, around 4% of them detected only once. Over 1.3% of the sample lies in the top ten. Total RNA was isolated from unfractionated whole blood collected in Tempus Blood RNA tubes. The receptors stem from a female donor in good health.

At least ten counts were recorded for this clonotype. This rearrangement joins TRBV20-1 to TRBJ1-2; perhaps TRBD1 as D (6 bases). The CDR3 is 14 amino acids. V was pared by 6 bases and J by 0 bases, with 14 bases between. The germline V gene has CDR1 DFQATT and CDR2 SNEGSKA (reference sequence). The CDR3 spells CSAQTQGSNYGYTF. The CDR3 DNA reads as TGCAGTGCGCAAACACAGGGATCTAACTATGGCTACACCTTC.

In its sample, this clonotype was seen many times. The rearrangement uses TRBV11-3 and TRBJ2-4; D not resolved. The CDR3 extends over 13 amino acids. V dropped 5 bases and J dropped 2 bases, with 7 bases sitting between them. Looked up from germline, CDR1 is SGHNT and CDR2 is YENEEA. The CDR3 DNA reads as TGTGCCAGCAGCAAAGGGTCCAAAAACATTCAGTACTTC. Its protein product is CASSKGSKNIQYF.

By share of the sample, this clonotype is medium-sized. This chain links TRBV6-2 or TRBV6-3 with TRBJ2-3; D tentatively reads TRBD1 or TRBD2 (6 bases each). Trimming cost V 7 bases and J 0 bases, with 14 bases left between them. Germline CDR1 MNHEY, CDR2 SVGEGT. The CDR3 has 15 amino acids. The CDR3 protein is CASTGGQASTDTQYF. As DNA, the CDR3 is TGTGCCAGCACTGGGGGGCAAGCTAGCACAGATACGCAGTATTTT.

Written as DNA, the CDR3 is TGTGCCTGGAGTGTCCCAGGTTGGTCGGATGGCTACACCTTC. Translating gives CAWSVPGWSDGYTF. V is TRBV30 and J is TRBJ1-2; unclear D gene. This CDR3 comprises 14 residues. The V gene's germline CDR1 is GTSNPN and CDR2 SVGIG (reference sequence). Trimming removed 0 bases at V and 6 bases at J, with 14 bases between. The whole variable domain, remainder taken from reference TRBV30 and TRBJ1-2, is SQTIHQWPATLVQPVGSPLSLECTVEGTSNPNLYWYRQAAGRGLQLLFYSVGIGQISSEVPQNLSASRPQDRQFILSSKKLLLSDSGFYLCAWSVPGWSDGYTFGSGTRLTVV.

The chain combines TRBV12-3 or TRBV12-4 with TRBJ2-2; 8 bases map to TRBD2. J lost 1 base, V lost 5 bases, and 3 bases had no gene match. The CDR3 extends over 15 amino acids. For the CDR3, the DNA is TGTGCCAGCAGTATAACTAGCGGGAACACCGGGGAGCTGTTTTTT. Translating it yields CASSITSGNTGELFF.

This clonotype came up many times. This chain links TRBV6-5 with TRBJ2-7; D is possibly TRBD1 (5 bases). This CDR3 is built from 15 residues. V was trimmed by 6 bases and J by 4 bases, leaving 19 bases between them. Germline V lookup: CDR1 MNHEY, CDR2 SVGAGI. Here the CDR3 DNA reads TGTGCCAGCAGCCGGGCCTATAGACAGTATTACGAGCAGTACTTC. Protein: CASSRAYRQYYEQYF.

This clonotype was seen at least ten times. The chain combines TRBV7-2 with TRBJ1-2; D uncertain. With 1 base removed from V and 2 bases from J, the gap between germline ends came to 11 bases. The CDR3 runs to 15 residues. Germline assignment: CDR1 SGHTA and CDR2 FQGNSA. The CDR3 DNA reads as TGTGCCAGCAGCTTAGATGGGCTCCCCAACTATGGCTACACCTTC. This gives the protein CASSLDGLPNYGYTF.

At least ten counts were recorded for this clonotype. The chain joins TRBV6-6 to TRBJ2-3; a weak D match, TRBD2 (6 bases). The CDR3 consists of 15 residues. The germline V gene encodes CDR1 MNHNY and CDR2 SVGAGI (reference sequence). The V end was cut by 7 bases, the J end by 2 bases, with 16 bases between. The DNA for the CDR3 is TGTGCCAGCACCCCGGACTACCAACTCACAGATACGCAGTATTTT. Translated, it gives CASTPDYQLTDTQYF.

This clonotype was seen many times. The CDR3 coding sequence is TGTGCCAGCAGCTTGGCCGTAGGACGCCAGGGGGCGCTGGATGAGCAGTTCTTC. This translates into CASSLAVGRQGALDEQFF. J is TRBJ2-1 and V is TRBV5-6, with 8 bases matching TRBD1. The CDR3 runs 18 residues. Germline V gene lookup returns CDR1 SGHDT and CDR2 YYEEEE. V lost 0 bases to trimming and J lost 8 bases; unmatched junction nucleotides: 16.

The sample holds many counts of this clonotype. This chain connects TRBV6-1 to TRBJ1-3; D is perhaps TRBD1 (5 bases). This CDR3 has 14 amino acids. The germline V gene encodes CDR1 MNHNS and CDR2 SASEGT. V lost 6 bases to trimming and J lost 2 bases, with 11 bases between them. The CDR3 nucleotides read TGTGCCAGCAGGTTGCAGGGCGCTGGAAACACCATATATTTT. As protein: CASRLQGAGNTIYF.

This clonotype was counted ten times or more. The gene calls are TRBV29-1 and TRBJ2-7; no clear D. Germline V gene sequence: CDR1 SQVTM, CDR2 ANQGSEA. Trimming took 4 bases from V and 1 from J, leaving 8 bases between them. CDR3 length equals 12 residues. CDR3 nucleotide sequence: TGCAGCGTTGGAGCTCAGTCCTACGAGCAGTACTTC. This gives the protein CSVGAQSYEQYF.

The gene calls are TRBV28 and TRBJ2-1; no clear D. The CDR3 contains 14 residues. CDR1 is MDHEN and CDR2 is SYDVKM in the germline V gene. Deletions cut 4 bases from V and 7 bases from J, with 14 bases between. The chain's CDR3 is CASSSPFDRNEQFF. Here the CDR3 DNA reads TGTGCCAGCAGTTCCCCCTTCGACCGGAATGAGCAGTTCTTC.

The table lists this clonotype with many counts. The CDR3 DNA reads TGTGCCAGCAGCTTGGACAGGGGGCCTATCAATGGCTACACCTTC. It is translated as CASSLDRGPINGYTF. The chain combines TRBV5-6 with TRBJ1-2; 9 bases are shared with TRBD1. V lost 0 bases, J lost 6 bases, and 6 bases stayed unmatched. The CDR3 spans 15 residues. Germline V CDR1 and CDR2: SGHDT, YYEEEE.